Listed below are T cell receptor beta chains from one sample, sequenced in a study of cytomegalovirus exposure and HLA in healthy donors. Sequencing used immunoSEQ multiplex PCR; TCRdb keeps in-frame clones, though not all of them. This table holds about 150,000 clones, roughly 9.8% found once. Sequencing was done on a sample of PBMCs. All receptors derive from a man aged 50 or older in good health and CMV-seronegative. Each CDR3 is given with its conserved first and last residue. Each record gives: D gene, clone size, J gene, V gene, CDR3 protein, CDR3 DNA. D genes are given only for firm matches. Clone size is shown for a subset of rows, as once, few, many or a class of expanded clone.

D gene: TRBD1
clone size: .
J gene: TRBJ1-1
V gene: TRBV5-6
CDR3 protein: CASSLKTGRAFF
CDR3 DNA: TGTGCCAGCAGCTTGAAGACAGGGAGAGCTTTCTTT

D gene: .
clone size: few
J gene: TRBJ1-5
V gene: TRBV14
CDR3 protein: CASSQDRGLPQHF
CDR3 DNA: TGTGCCAGCAGCCAAGATCGCGGGTTGCCCCAGCATTTT

D gene: TRBD2
clone size: .
J gene: TRBJ2-7
V gene: TRBV2
CDR3 protein: CASRVTSGRADF
CDR3 DNA: TGTGCCAGCAGGGTGACTAGCGGGAGGGCAGACTTC

D gene: .
clone size: .
J gene: TRBJ2-3
V gene: TRBV9
CDR3 protein: CASKPGFSTDTQYF
CDR3 DNA: TGTGCCAGCAAGCCGGGGTTTAGCACAGATACGCAGTATTTT

D gene: .
clone size: .
J gene: TRBJ2-5
V gene: TRBV28
CDR3 protein: CASSRGPLGTPETQYF
CDR3 DNA: TGTGCCAGCAGTCGGGGCCCGCTCGGGACACCGGAGACCCAGTACTTC

D gene: .
clone size: .
J gene: TRBJ2-1
V gene: TRBV6-5
CDR3 protein: CASSSQGVGSYNEQFF
CDR3 DNA: TGTGCCAGCAGTTCACAGGGTGTTGGCTCCTACAATGAGCAGTTCTTC

D gene: .
clone size: few
J gene: TRBJ1-2
V gene: TRBV10-2
CDR3 protein: CASSVDFSDGYTF
CDR3 DNA: TGCGCCAGCAGTGTTGATTTTTCAGATGGCTACACCTTC

D gene: TRBD2
clone size: .
J gene: TRBJ2-2
V gene: TRBV25-1
CDR3 protein: CASSTSGRNTGELFF
CDR3 DNA: TGTGCCAGCAGTACTAGCGGGAGAAACACCGGGGAGCTGTTTTTT

D gene: .
clone size: few
J gene: TRBJ2-1
V gene: TRBV7-3
CDR3 protein: CASSLGIAAYNEQFF
CDR3 DNA: TGTGCCAGCAGTCTCGGGATAGCGGCCTACAATGAGCAGTTCTTC

D gene: TRBD1
clone size: .
J gene: TRBJ1-5
V gene: TRBV7-8
CDR3 protein: CASSIGTGLSNQPQHF
CDR3 DNA: TGTGCCAGCAGCATAGGGACAGGGTTGAGCAATCAGCCCCAGCATTTT

D gene: .
clone size: few
J gene: TRBJ1-1
V gene: TRBV10-2
CDR3 protein: CASSAQSLRTGTEAFF
CDR3 DNA: TGCGCCAGCAGTGCCCAATCCCTCCGGACGGGGACTGAAGCTTTCTTT

D gene: TRBD1
clone size: few
J gene: TRBJ1-2
V gene: TRBV2
CDR3 protein: CASSLRQRRQGANGYTF
CDR3 DNA: TGTGCCAGCAGTCTAAGACAGAGAAGGCAGGGGGCTAATGGCTACACCTTC

D gene: TRBD2
clone size: few
J gene: TRBJ2-6
V gene: TRBV6-5
CDR3 protein: CASRTGGTGANVLTF
CDR3 DNA: TGTGCCAGCAGAACGGGGGGTACTGGGGCCAACGTCCTGACTTTC

D gene: .
clone size: .
J gene: TRBJ1-1
V gene: TRBV4-2
CDR3 protein: CASSQVGGRSEAFF
CDR3 DNA: TGTGCCAGCAGCCAAGTGGGGGGGCGGTCTGAAGCTTTCTTT

D gene: TRBD1
clone size: .
J gene: TRBJ2-3
V gene: TRBV19
CDR3 protein: CASSPRGGQGRADTQYF
CDR3 DNA: TGTGCCAGTAGTCCCCGAGGGGGACAGGGAAGGGCAGATACGCAGTATTTT

D gene: .
clone size: few
J gene: TRBJ2-2
V gene: TRBV10-1
CDR3 protein: CASSVSGNTGELFF
CDR3 DNA: TGCGCCAGCAGTGTTTCGGGGAACACCGGGGAGCTGTTTTTT

D gene: .
clone size: few
J gene: TRBJ2-5
V gene: TRBV11-3
CDR3 protein: CASSPGSVTETQYF
CDR3 DNA: TGTGCCAGCAGCCCGGGATCCGTGACAGAGACCCAGTACTTC

D gene: .
clone size: many
J gene: TRBJ2-7
V gene: TRBV5-1
CDR3 protein: CASRQGSAYEQYF
CDR3 DNA: TGCGCCAGCAGACAGGGAAGCGCCTACGAGCAGTACTTC

D gene: .
clone size: few
J gene: TRBJ2-3
V gene: TRBV5-1
CDR3 protein: CASSRDTLTDTQYF
CDR3 DNA: TGCGCCAGCAGCCGGGACACCCTCACAGATACGCAGTATTTT

D gene: .
clone size: few
J gene: TRBJ1-2
V gene: TRBV6-5
CDR3 protein: CASSSPPDGYTF
CDR3 DNA: TGTGCCAGCAGTTCCCCGCCGGATGGCTACACCTTC

D gene: TRBD2
clone size: .
J gene: TRBJ2-1
V gene: TRBV2
CDR3 protein: CASSPYSGGANEQFF
CDR3 DNA: TGTGCCAGCAGTCCTTACAGCGGGGGGGCCAATGAGCAGTTCTTC

D gene: .
clone size: .
J gene: TRBJ2-5
V gene: TRBV14
CDR3 protein: CASSQRRLETQYF
CDR3 DNA: TGTGCCAGCAGCCAGCGGAGGTTAGAGACCCAGTACTTC

D gene: TRBD2
clone size: .
J gene: TRBJ2-7
V gene: TRBV7-9
CDR3 protein: CASSPRLGLAGVGAYEQYF
CDR3 DNA: TGTGCCAGCAGCCCCAGGCTGGGACTAGCGGGAGTCGGAGCCTACGAGCAGTACTTC

D gene: .
clone size: few
J gene: TRBJ1-2
V gene: TRBV6-5
CDR3 protein: CASSLRLSGGYTF
CDR3 DNA: TGTGCCAGCAGCCTTAGGCTCTCGGGGGGCTACACCTTC

D gene: .
clone size: .
J gene: TRBJ2-3
V gene: TRBV5-4
CDR3 protein: CASSHDYLDTDTQYF
CDR3 DNA: TGTGCCAGCAGTCATGACTATCTGGACACAGATACGCAGTATTTT

D gene: .
clone size: .
J gene: TRBJ2-7
V gene: TRBV30
CDR3 protein: CAWSVDRRAYEQYF
CDR3 DNA: TGCGCCTGGAGTGTAGACAGGCGGGCCTACGAGCAGTACTTC

D gene: TRBD2
clone size: few
J gene: TRBJ2-3
V gene: TRBV5-1
CDR3 protein: CASSLTSGIPSTDTQYF
CDR3 DNA: TGCGCCAGCAGCCTCACTAGCGGGATACCTAGCACAGATACGCAGTATTTT

D gene: TRBD1
clone size: .
J gene: TRBJ1-5
V gene: TRBV19
CDR3 protein: CASTLGQPNQPQHF
CDR3 DNA: TGTGCCAGTACCCTGGGACAGCCCAATCAGCCCCAGCATTTT

D gene: .
clone size: few
J gene: TRBJ2-7
V gene: TRBV4-1
CDR3 protein: CASSQERTAGVYEQYF
CDR3 DNA: TGCGCCAGCAGCCAAGAAAGAACGGCAGGGGTTTACGAGCAGTACTTC

D gene: .
clone size: few
J gene: TRBJ2-1
V gene: TRBV7-6
CDR3 protein: CASSFRYSHRSSYNEQFF
CDR3 DNA: TGTGCCAGCAGCTTCCGATACTCTCACAGATCCTCCTACAATGAGCAGTTCTTC

D gene: TRBD1
clone size: .
J gene: TRBJ2-3
V gene: TRBV19
CDR3 protein: CASSPGQGTDTQYF
CDR3 DNA: TGTGCCAGTAGTCCAGGACAGGGCACAGATACGCAGTATTTT

D gene: .
clone size: .
J gene: TRBJ1-1
V gene: TRBV7-2
CDR3 protein: CASSLNSAEAFF
CDR3 DNA: TGTGCCAGCAGCTTAAATAGTGCGGAAGCTTTCTTT

D gene: TRBD1
clone size: few
J gene: TRBJ1-1
V gene: TRBV29-1
CDR3 protein: CSVEDSGGDSTEAFF
CDR3 DNA: TGCAGCGTTGAAGATTCAGGGGGCGATAGCACTGAAGCTTTCTTT

D gene: .
clone size: few
J gene: TRBJ2-3
V gene: TRBV10-3
CDR3 protein: CAISEHQATDTQYF
CDR3 DNA: TGTGCCATCAGTGAGCATCAAGCCACAGATACGCAGTATTTT

D gene: .
clone size: .
J gene: TRBJ2-2
V gene: TRBV5-1
CDR3 protein: CASSQGNGHGELFF
CDR3 DNA: TGCGCCAGCAGCCAGGGAAATGGGCACGGGGAGCTGTTTTTT

D gene: .
clone size: few
J gene: TRBJ2-3
V gene: TRBV2
CDR3 protein: CASSEELAGGDTQYF
CDR3 DNA: TGTGCCAGCAGTGAAGAACTAGCCGGAGGAGATACGCAGTATTTT

D gene: TRBD2
clone size: few
J gene: TRBJ2-5
V gene: TRBV7-6
CDR3 protein: CASSPRISTSGYQETQYF
CDR3 DNA: TGTGCCAGCAGCCCAAGAATATCTACTAGCGGGTACCAAGAGACCCAGTACTTC

D gene: .
clone size: .
J gene: TRBJ2-1
V gene: TRBV7-2
CDR3 protein: CASSFPPPEDSAYNEQFF
CDR3 DNA: TGTGCCAGCAGCTTTCCACCCCCCGAGGACAGTGCCTACAATGAGCAGTTCTTC

D gene: TRBD1
clone size: few
J gene: TRBJ2-7
V gene: TRBV6-1
CDR3 protein: CASRESRGLIINEQYF
CDR3 DNA: TGTGCCAGCAGGGAATCCAGGGGGCTGATAATCAACGAGCAGTACTTC

D gene: TRBD2
clone size: few
J gene: TRBJ2-2
V gene: TRBV6-5
CDR3 protein: CASSFQRDPGELFF
CDR3 DNA: TGTGCCAGCAGTTTTCAGCGGGACCCCGGGGAGCTGTTTTTT

D gene: .
clone size: .
J gene: TRBJ1-2
V gene: TRBV18
CDR3 protein: CASSPTGGADGYTF
CDR3 DNA: TGTGCCAGCTCACCCACTGGGGGGGCGGATGGCTACACCTTC

D gene: .
clone size: few
J gene: TRBJ2-1
V gene: TRBV27
CDR3 protein: CASSFPGHGYNEQFF
CDR3 DNA: TGTGCCAGCAGTTTCCCGGGACACGGTTACAATGAGCAGTTCTTC

D gene: .
clone size: .
J gene: TRBJ2-7
V gene: TRBV30
CDR3 protein: CAWGATVYEQYF
CDR3 DNA: TGTGCCTGGGGGGCCACCGTCTACGAGCAGTACTTC